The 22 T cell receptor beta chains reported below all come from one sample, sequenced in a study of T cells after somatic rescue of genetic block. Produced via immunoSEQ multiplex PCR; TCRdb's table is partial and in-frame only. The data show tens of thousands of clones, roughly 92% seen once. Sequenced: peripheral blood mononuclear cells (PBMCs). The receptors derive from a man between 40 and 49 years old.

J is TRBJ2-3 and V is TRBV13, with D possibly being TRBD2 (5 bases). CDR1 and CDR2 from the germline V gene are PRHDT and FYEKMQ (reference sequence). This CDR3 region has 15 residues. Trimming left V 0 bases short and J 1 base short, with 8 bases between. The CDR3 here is CASSLGGSGTDTQYF. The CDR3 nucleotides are TGTGCCAGCAGCTTAGGGGGTAGCGGCACAGATACGCAGTATTTT.

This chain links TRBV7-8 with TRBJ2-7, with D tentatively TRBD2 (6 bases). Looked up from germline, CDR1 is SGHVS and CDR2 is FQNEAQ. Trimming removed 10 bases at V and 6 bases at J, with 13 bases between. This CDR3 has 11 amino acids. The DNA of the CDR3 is TGTGCCACGACTAGTCTAGGCGAGCAGTACTTC. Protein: CATTSLGEQYF. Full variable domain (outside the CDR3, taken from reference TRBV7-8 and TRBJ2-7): GAGVSQSPRYKVAKRGQDVALRCDPISGHVSLFWYQQALGQGPEFLTYFQNEAQLDKSGLPSDRFFAERPEGSVSTLKIQRTQQEDSAVYLCATTSLGEQYFGPGTRLTVT.

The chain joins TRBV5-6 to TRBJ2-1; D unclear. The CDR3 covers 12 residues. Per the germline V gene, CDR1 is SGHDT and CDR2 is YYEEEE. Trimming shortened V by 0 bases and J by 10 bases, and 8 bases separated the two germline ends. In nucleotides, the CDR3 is TGTGCCAGCAGCTTGGTGACTCGGGAGCAGTTCTTC. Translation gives CASSLVTREQFF. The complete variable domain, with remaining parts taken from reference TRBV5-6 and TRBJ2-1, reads DAGVTQSPTHLIKTRGQQVTLRCSPKSGHDTVSWYQQALGQGPQFIFQYYEEEERQRGNFPDRFSGHQFPNYSSELNVNALLLGDSALYLCASSLVTREQFFGPGTRLTVL.

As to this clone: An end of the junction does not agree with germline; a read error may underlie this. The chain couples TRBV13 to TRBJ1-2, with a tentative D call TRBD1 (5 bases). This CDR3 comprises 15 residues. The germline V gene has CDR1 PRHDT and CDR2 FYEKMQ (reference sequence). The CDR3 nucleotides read TGTGCCAGCAGCGAGGGTGAGGGGCTCAACTTTGGCTACACCTTC. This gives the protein CASSEGEGLNFGYTF.

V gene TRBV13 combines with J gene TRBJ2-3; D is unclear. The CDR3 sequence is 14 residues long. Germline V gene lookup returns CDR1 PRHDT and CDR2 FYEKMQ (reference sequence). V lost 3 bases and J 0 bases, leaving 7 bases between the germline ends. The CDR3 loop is CASSLVPSTDTQYF. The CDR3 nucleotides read TGTGCCAGCAGCTTGGTCCCGAGCACAGATACGCAGTATTTT.

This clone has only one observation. DNA of the CDR3: TGTGCCAGCAGAAGCGGGACGTCCGAGCAGTACTTC. It translates to CASRSGTSEQYF. V is TRBV7-9 and J is TRBJ2-7, with 7 bases that match TRBD2. This CDR3 has 12 amino acids. CDR1 SEHNR and CDR2 FQNEAQ come from the germline V gene (reference sequence). V gave up 6 bases and J gave up 6 bases; unmatched junction bases: 5. Full variable domain (rest looked up from reference TRBV7-9 and TRBJ2-7): DTGVSQNPRHKITKRGQNVTFRCDPISEHNRLYWYRQTLGQGPEFLTYFQNEAQLEKSRLLSDRFSAERPKGSFSTLEIQRTEQGDSAMYLCASRSGTSEQYFGPGTRLTVT.

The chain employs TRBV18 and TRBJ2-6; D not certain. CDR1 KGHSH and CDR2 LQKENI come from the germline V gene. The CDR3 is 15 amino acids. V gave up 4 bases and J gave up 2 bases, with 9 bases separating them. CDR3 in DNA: TGTGCCAGCTCACTCAAGGGTGCTGGGGCCAACGTCCTGACTTTC. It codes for CASSLKGAGANVLTF.

CDR3 DNA: TGTGCCAGCAGTTCCCTGGGCGGGGGGGCAGATACGCAGTATTTT. Amino acids: CASSSLGGGADTQYF. This chain links TRBV28 with TRBJ2-3; TRBD2 agrees at 9 bases. CDR1 MDHEN and CDR2 SYDVKM come from the germline V gene. This CDR3 region has 15 residues. Trimming cost V 4 bases and J 4 bases; bases outside gene matches: 6.

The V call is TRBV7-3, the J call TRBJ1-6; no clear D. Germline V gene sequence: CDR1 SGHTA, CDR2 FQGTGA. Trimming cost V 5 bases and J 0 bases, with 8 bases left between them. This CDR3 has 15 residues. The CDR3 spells CASSPGPSYNSPLHF. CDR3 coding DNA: TGTGCCAGCAGCCCCGGGCCCTCCTATAATTCACCCCTCCACTTT.

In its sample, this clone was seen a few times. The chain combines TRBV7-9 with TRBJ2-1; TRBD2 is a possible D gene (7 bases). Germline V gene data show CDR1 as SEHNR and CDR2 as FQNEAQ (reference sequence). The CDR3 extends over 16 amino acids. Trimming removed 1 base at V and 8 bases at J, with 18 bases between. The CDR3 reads CASSLEGGGLPDEQFF. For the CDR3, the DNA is TGTGCCAGCAGCTTAGAAGGGGGAGGGCTTCCGGATGAGCAGTTCTTC.

The CDR3 region has the DNA TGTGCCAGCAGCTTAGAACACGGGACAGGGTTAACCTACGAGCAGTACTTC. Encoded protein: CASSLEHGTGLTYEQYF. This chain connects TRBV11-2 to TRBJ2-7; TRBD1 matches at 9 bases. Germline values: CDR1 SGHAT, CDR2 FQNNGV. Trimming removed 0 bases from V and 2 bases from J; junction bases left unmatched: 8. The CDR3 runs 17 residues.

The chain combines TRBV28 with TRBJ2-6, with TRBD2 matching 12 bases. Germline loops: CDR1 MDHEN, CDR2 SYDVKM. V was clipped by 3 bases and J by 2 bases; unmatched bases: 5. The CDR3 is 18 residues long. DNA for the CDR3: TGTGCCAGCAGTTTGAAGACTAGCGGGAGACCTGGGGCCAACGTCCTGACTTTC. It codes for CASSLKTSGRPGANVLTF.

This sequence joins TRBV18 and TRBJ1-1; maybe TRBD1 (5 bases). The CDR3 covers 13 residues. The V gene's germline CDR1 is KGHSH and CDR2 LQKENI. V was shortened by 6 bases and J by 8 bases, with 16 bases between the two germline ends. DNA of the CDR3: TGTGCCAGCTCCACCAGCGGGGGAAGCGAAGCTTTCTTT. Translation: CASSTSGGSEAFF.

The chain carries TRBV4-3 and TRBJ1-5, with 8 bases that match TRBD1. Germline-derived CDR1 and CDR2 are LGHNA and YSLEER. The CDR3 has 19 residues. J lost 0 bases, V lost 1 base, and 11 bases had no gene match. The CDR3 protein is CASSQVFQGARTSNQPQHF. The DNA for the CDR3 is TGCGCCAGCAGCCAAGTATTCCAGGGGGCGAGAACTAGCAATCAGCCCCAGCATTTT.

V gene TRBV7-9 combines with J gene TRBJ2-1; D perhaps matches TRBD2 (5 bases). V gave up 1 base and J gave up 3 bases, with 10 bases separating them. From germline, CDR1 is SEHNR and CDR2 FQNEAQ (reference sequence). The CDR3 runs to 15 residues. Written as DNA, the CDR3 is TGTGCCAGCAGCTTAGGCCCTAGCATCTACAATGAGCAGTTCTTC. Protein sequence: CASSLGPSIYNEQFF.

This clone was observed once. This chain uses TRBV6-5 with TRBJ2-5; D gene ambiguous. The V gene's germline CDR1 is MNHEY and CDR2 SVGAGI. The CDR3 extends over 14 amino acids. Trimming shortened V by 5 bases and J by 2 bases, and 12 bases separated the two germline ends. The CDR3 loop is CASSEVKEQETQYF. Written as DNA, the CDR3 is TGTGCCAGCAGTGAAGTGAAGGAACAAGAGACCCAGTACTTC.

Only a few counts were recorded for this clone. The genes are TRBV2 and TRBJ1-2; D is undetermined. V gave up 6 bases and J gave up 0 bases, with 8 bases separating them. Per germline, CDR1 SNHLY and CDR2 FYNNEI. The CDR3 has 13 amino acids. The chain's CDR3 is CASRQPSNYGYTF. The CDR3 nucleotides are TGTGCCAGCAGACAGCCATCTAACTATGGCTACACCTTC.

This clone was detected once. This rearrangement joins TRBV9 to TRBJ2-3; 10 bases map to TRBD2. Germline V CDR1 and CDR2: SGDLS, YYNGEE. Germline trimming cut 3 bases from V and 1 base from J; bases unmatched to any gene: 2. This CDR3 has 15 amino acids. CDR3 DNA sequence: TGTGCCAGCAGCGGGGGGACTAGCGGCACAGATACGCAGTATTTT. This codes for CASSGGTSGTDTQYF.

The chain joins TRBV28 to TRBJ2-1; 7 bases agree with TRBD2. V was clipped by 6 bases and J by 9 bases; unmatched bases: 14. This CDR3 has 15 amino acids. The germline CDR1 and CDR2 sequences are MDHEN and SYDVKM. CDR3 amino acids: CASSRGGRALGEQFF. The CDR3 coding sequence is TGTGCCAGCAGCCGGGGAGGGAGGGCCCTCGGTGAGCAGTTCTTC.

DNA of the CDR3: TGTGCCAGCAGCTTGGCAGGGGATGACTATGGCTACACCTTC. Residues: CASSLAGDDYGYTF. V gene TRBV11-2 combines with J gene TRBJ1-2; the D gene is possibly TRBD1 (6 bases). The CDR3 runs 14 residues. Germline V gives CDR1 SGHAT, CDR2 FQNNGV. V lost 3 bases to trimming and J lost 3 bases, with 11 bases between them.

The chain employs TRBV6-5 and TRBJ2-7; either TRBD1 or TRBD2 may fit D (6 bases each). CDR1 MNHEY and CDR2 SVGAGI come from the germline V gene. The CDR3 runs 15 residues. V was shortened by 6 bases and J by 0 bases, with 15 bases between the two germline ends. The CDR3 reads CASRTRGRSSYEQYF. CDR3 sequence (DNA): TGTGCCAGCAGAACCCGGGGGCGTAGCTCCTACGAGCAGTACTTC.

CDR3 in amino acids: CASSIDVSPQGRQPQHF. The CDR3 DNA follows: TGTGCCAGTAGTATAGACGTCAGCCCACAGGGTAGGCAGCCCCAGCATTTT. This sequence joins TRBV19 and TRBJ1-5; D is perhaps TRBD1 (6 bases). The V end lost 0 bases, the J end lost 7 bases, and 19 bases lay between the germline ends. The length of the CDR3 is 17 residues. Germline CDR1 and CDR2: LNHDA and SQIVND (reference sequence).